This T cell receptor (beta chain) emerged from a study of shared clonotypes between healthy human individuals (dated by TCRdb to about 2020). Regarding the study in general: A couple of women and three men aged 18 to 49 years were included in the cohort. For each donor, CD4 naive and CD4 memory were each run on three plates, CD8 naive on two plates, and CD8 memory on one plate. Blood TCR repertoires of about five healthy adults were deeply sequenced to estimate repertoire size and the extent of clonotype sharing between individuals. Different laboratories and diverse techniques were used to prepare libraries and sequence TCR repertoires, to increase sequencing depth and limit assay-specific biases. Leukapheresis yielded between about 0.94 and 8.9 billion PBMCs per donor.

TCR CDR3 regions were amplified from genomic DNA by multiplex PCR using the deep immunoSEQ assay. Extracted genomic DNA from each cell subset was spread evenly across all wells of several immunoSEQ 96-well plates, with each plate serving as a replicate. For sorted subsets, around 200 ng genomic DNA, equal to 30,000 or so T cell genomes, was loaded into each replicate PCR. Purified libraries were quantified with a Qubit 3.0 fluorometer, sized on a Bioanalyzer 2100, and re-quantified with the KAPA Library Quantification kit. Each immunoSEQ 96-well plate was sequenced on its own single-read 150-cycle Illumina NextSeq 550 flow cell. The authors' pipeline ran thus. Because only junctional sequences without quality scores were contained in the immunoSEQ output, filtering matching that applied to full-length reads could not be performed. Sequences were annotated with PyIR, a Python wrapper for IgBLAST v1.9, using IMGT germline references to assign V/J genes and CDR3. Reads were filtered out if the reads had weak V/J assignments (E-value above 1e-6), no CDR3, stop codons, out-of-frame junctions, or ambiguous translated residues. V3J clonotypes were defined by identical inferred V gene, J gene, and CDR3 amino acid sequence. Percentage overlap between repertoires was computed as shared unique clonotypes divided by the size of the smaller repertoire. Richness of each repertoire was evaluated using RTK rarefaction, the Chao1 estimator, and Recon v2.1 estimates of unobserved clonotypes. Generation probabilities were computed with OLGA for all TCRbeta clonotypes obtained by the gDNA method from several donors. What TCRdb holds here is the immuneACCESS table cut down to in-frame rearrangements. Part of the clones is not present; checked against another copy, under half of the missing clones reflect an unresolved V gene, and the others are unexplained. For V, J and clone size, that table is used; D and trimming come from the DNA. This sample is represented by 1.6 million or so clones; approximately 98.5% of them were singletons. The ten biggest clones cover approximately 0.4% of the sample.

Deletion took 2 bases off V and 5 bases off J, with a span of 9 bases between the germline ends. CDR1 and CDR2 are read off the germline V gene as MNHEY and SVGAGI. The CDR3 numbers 13 residues from cysteine through phenylalanine. Of the read, only the CDR3 DNA is kept; its 39 bases are in frame from base 1. The investigation overall reported the following: When a few donors were compared, the shared fraction of clonotypes was about 5.5% for naive CD4, 3.5% to 4% for naive CD8, 2% to 2.5% for memory CD4, and around 0.37% for memory CD8. Sampling was restricted to blood, and TCR repertoires in tissue are likely to differ from TCR repertoires in blood. Rarefaction of sorted-subset datasets indicated incomplete sequencing despite the large sequencing depth. Pairwise subsampling led to the expectation that sequencing depth would affect the degree of clonotype sharing among donors. Larger estimated clonotype richness was generally found for naive subsets than for memory subsets. Because the study included only a small number of donors, the genetic and exposure-history diversity represented was limited. Compared with non-shared clonotypes, clonotypes shared by all four sorted-subset donors had higher generation probabilities.

The donors were healthy, HIV-negative adults with no recently reported acute infections or vaccinations. Every donor was a Caucasian adult living in Nashville, Tennessee, USA. CD4+ T cells were enriched by magnetic negative selection; naive cells were then positively selected on CD45RA, and the negative fraction formed the memory subset. Blood was obtained by leukapheresis, after which PBMCs were separated by Ficoll-Histopaque density gradient centrifugation and cryopreserved in liquid nitrogen vapor phase. Analytical flow cytometry was used to check the purity and quantity of each magnetically sorted T cell population. Genomic DNA was isolated from each sorted fraction and quantified by UV absorbance on a Nanodrop 2000c. As regards this clone: No cognate antigen has been identified for it. No quality values exist for individual bases; no much larger clone is one base distant.

This TCR was recovered from a man aged 30-40 years in good health. The sequence links TRBV6-5 to TRBJ1-1; the best D guess is TRBD1, with 6 bases matching. Material: naive CD4+ T cells sorted from blood. In light of the paper, this sample's cell subset or site label describes: CD45RA+ positively selected. The bases read TGTGCCAGCAGTTACACGAGGGGGACTGAAGCTTTCTTT. It translates as CASSYTRGTEAFF.